The T cell receptor (beta chain) described here comes from a study of shared clonotypes between healthy human individuals. In its sample, this clone was seen once. Positively selected for CCR7, the CD45RO-negative cells used as naive CD8 cells excluded terminally differentiated effector memory CD45RA+ cells. The assay was immunoSEQ multiplex PCR, and TCRdb's table has in-frame clones only and misses some. The table has under 1 million clones, 80% to 95% seen once. The CDR3 spans 15 residues. V was pared by 4 bases and J by 6 bases, with 8 bases of the junction left unmatched. Germline CDR1 and CDR2: SGHRS and YFSETQ.

The sequenced sample consisted of naive CD8+ T cells sorted from blood. This chain links TRBV5-1 with TRBJ2-1, with 9 positions matching TRBD2. The TCR originated in a man younger than 40 in good health. As DNA, the CDR3 is TGCGCCAGCAGCGTTTTAGCGGGAGCTGGCAATGAGCAGTTCTTC. Its protein is CASSVLAGAGNEQFF. Based on the CDR3 plus reference TRBV5-1 and TRBJ2-1, the full variable domain is KAGVTQTPRYLIKTRGQQVTLSCSPISGHRSVSWYQQTPGQGLQFLFEYFSETQRNKGNFPGRFSGRQFSNSRSEMNVSTLELGDSALYLCASSVLAGAGNEQFFGPGTRLTVL.